This paragraph covers one T cell receptor beta chain sequence. These data are taken from a study of blood T cell repertoires in COVID-19. This CDR3 is built from 16 residues. Losses at the gene ends were 6 bases for V and 7 bases for J; bases not matched to a gene: 15. Germline V gene lookup returns CDR1 SGHVS and CDR2 FNYEAQ. Authors' methods: Estimates of nucleated cell counts were drawn from the amplification of reference gene primers. Data came from immunoSEQ multiplex PCR; TCRdb stores just in-frame clones and leaves some out. V and J calls and clone size come straight from that table; D and trimming were deduced from the DNA. This table holds over 120,000 clones, roughly 89% found once.

The receptor's source is a woman aged 50 to 65 with acute or convalescent COVID-19. The chain carries TRBV7-6 and TRBJ2-7; 10 bases are a match to TRBD2. Sequenced input: peripheral blood. Here the CDR3 DNA reads TGTGCCAGCAGTATAAAGAGCGGGGGGGATTTGAGGGAGCAGTACTTC. Protein sequence: CASSIKSGGDLREQYF. Filled out from reference TRBV7-6 and TRBJ2-7, the complete variable domain reads GAGVSQSPRYKVTKRGQDVALRCDPISGHVSLYWYRQALGQGPEFLTYFNYEAQQDKSGLPNDRFSAERPEGSISTLTIQRTEQRDSAMYRCASSIKSGGDLREQYFGPGTRLTVT.